Below, 21 T cell receptor beta chains from the same sample are listed, as sequenced in a study of blood T cell repertoires in COVID-19. The protocol was immunoSEQ multiplex PCR, while the TCRdb copy is restricted to in-frame clones and leaves out a portion. In the table there are nearly 70,000 clones, approximately 80% of which are singletons. Source material: peripheral blood. The source is a woman over 75 with acute or convalescent COVID-19.

This clone showed up just a few times. The chain recombines TRBV10-3 with TRBJ1-1, with D tentatively TRBD1 (5 bases). The CDR3 totals 14 residues. Germline-derived CDR1 and CDR2 are ENHRY and SYGVKD. Trimming left V 1 base short and J 3 bases short, with 9 bases between. The CDR3 DNA reads TGTGCCATCAGTGAGTATAAAGGGGACACTGAAGCTTTCTTT. Translated: CAISEYKGDTEAFF.

V gene TRBV18 combines with J gene TRBJ1-2, with 9 bases aligning to TRBD1. This CDR3 has 15 residues. J gave up 2 bases and V 5 bases, and 6 bases lay outside the gene matches. CDR1 and CDR2 (germline): KGHSH, LQKENI. The CDR3 region is CASSEGGQGNYGYTF. Written as DNA, the CDR3 is TGTGCCAGCTCAGAAGGAGGACAGGGGAACTATGGCTACACCTTC.

This rearrangement joins TRBV6-5 to TRBJ1-1; TRBD1 matches at 9 bases. V gave up 6 bases and J gave up 1 base; unmatched junction bases: 6. The germline CDR1 and CDR2 sequences are MNHEY and SVGAGI. The CDR3 contains 15 residues. DNA for the CDR3: TGTGCCAGCAGAGGACAGGGGAATACGAACACTGAAGCTTTCTTT. Translating gives CASRGQGNTNTEAFF.

V is TRBV13 and J is TRBJ1-2; 9 bases agree with TRBD1. With V trimmed by 5 bases and J by 7 bases, 8 bases remained unmatched. This CDR3 has 14 amino acids. Germline V gives CDR1 PRHDT, CDR2 FYEKMQ (reference sequence). CDR3 in DNA: TGTGCCAGCAGCGACCTACAGGGGGCGGGTGGCTACACCTTC. Translation: CASSDLQGAGGYTF.

In this sample, this clone turned up a few times. The V and J genes are TRBV29-1 and TRBJ1-1, with 7 bases lining up with TRBD1. Per germline, CDR1 SQVTM and CDR2 ANQGSEA. V was pared by 3 bases and J by 3 bases, with 10 bases of the junction left unmatched. The CDR3 contains 15 residues. Here the CDR3 reads CSVDPKQGMDTEAFF. The CDR3, as DNA: TGCAGCGTTGACCCAAAACAGGGGATGGACACTGAAGCTTTCTTT.

V and J are TRBV5-1 and TRBJ1-1; tentatively, D is TRBD1 (6 bases). Germline loops: CDR1 SGHRS, CDR2 YFSETQ. V lost 5 bases and J lost 3, with 14 bases in between. The CDR3 contains 14 residues. The CDR3 coding sequence is TGCGCCAGCAGGGTCCAAACAGGGTACACTGAAGCTTTCTTT. This translates into CASRVQTGYTEAFF.

The genes are TRBV5-1 and TRBJ2-1, with 14 nucleotides matching TRBD2. CDR1 and CDR2 from the germline V gene are SGHRS and YFSETQ. J was trimmed by 3 bases and V by 7 bases; bases with no gene match: 3. The CDR3 covers 15 residues. CDR3 sequence (DNA): TGCGCCAGCGGCGGGACTAGCGGGGGCTACAATGAGCAGTTCTTC. Translation: CASGGTSGGYNEQFF.

The CDR3 nucleotides read TGTGCCAGCAGGGACAGAACGATCAGGAGCTCCTACGAGCAGTACTTC. As protein: CASRDRTIRSSYEQYF. J is TRBJ2-7 and V is TRBV21-1; no check of the table's D call, TRBD1, against the DNA was made. TRBV21-1 is annotated as a pseudogene. The CDR3 runs 16 residues.

The chain couples TRBV19 to TRBJ1-5; TRBD1 agrees at 7 bases. Trimming at V came to 6 bases and at J to 1 base, leaving 6 bases not matched to a gene. Per the germline V gene, CDR1 is LNHDA and CDR2 is SQIVND (reference sequence). The CDR3 covers 15 residues. The CDR3 DNA follows: TGTGCCAGTAGGCCGACAGGGCCCAGCAATCAGCCCCAGCATTTT. Translated: CASRPTGPSNQPQHF.

The rearrangement uses TRBV5-1 and TRBJ1-1; 7 bases agree with TRBD1. Trimming at V came to 5 bases and at J to 8 bases, leaving 3 bases not matched to a gene. The CDR3 length is 11 residues. CDR1 is SGHRS and CDR2 is YFSETQ in the germline V gene. CDR3 amino acids: CASSLTGEAFF. The CDR3 DNA follows: TGCGCCAGCAGTTTGACAGGGGAAGCTTTCTTT.

This clone was seen a handful of times. The chain carries TRBV6-5 and TRBJ1-2, with 9 bases lining up with TRBD1. V was pared by 6 bases and J by 4 bases, with 9 bases of the junction left unmatched. Germline CDR1 is MNHEY and CDR2 is SVGAGI. The CDR3 extends over 15 amino acids. CDR3 DNA: TGTGCCAGCAGGGACAGGGGAAAGAGTACCTATGGCTACACCTTC. It translates to CASRDRGKSTYGYTF.

The V call is TRBV4-2, the J call TRBJ1-6, with 7 positions matching TRBD1. CDR3 length: 18 amino acids. CDR1 is LGHNA, CDR2 YNFKEQ, per germline. The trim removed 0 bases at V and 5 bases at J, leaving 10 bases unmatched. For the CDR3, the DNA is TGTGCCAGCAGCCAAGATCGACCCTACGGGACAGATAATTCACCCCTCCACTTT. Protein: CASSQDRPYGTDNSPLHF.

This clone was seen only a few times. The chain combines TRBV5-8 with TRBJ1-5; D call uncertain. The V and J ends lost 0 bases and 5 bases respectively, with 12 bases between them. Germline V gene sequence: CDR1 SGHTS, CDR2 YDEGEE. This CDR3 has 15 amino acids. CDR3 DNA sequence: TGTGCCAGCAGCTTGGGTGCGGGGTCTTATCAGCCCCAGCATTTT. Translation: CASSLGAGSYQPQHF.

The chain combines TRBV6-1 with TRBJ2-1, with TRBD1 matching 9 bases. Germline V gene sequence: CDR1 MNHNS, CDR2 SASEGT. This CDR3 is 16 amino acids long. The trim removed 1 base at V and 7 bases at J, leaving 8 bases unmatched. The CDR3 DNA sequence: TGTGCCAGCAGTGAAGTGGGGGGACAGGGTACGAATGAGCAGTTCTTC. Translating it yields CASSEVGGQGTNEQFF.

V usage is TRBV7-8 and J usage is TRBJ1-5; weak D call: TRBD1 (5 bases). The germline V and J ends were trimmed by 2 bases and 4 bases, with 9 bases remaining between them. The CDR3 runs to 14 residues. The V gene's germline CDR1 is SGHVS and CDR2 FQNEAQ. CDR3 protein: CASSLNRGNQPQHF. The CDR3 bases are TGTGCCAGCAGCTTAAATAGGGGTAATCAGCCCCAGCATTTT.

The V call is TRBV10-1, the J call TRBJ1-6; D is possibly TRBD1 (6 bases). The CDR3 runs to 15 residues. Trimming left V 4 bases short and J 14 bases short, with 21 bases between. Germline assignment: CDR1 WNHNN and CDR2 SYGVQD (reference sequence). The CDR3, as DNA: TGCGCCAGCAGTGGCGCGGACACAGGGCGGTCGGCCCTCCACTTT. As protein: CASSGADTGRSALHF.

This chain connects TRBV5-5 to TRBJ2-7; 8 nucleotides line up with TRBD1. The CDR3 has 14 residues. Trimming removed 2 bases from V and 4 bases from J; junction bases left unmatched: 5. Germline CDR1 is SGHKS and CDR2 is YYEKEE (reference sequence). The DNA of the CDR3 is TGTGCCAGCAGCTTCAACAGGGGGAGTTACGAGCAGTACTTC. Protein sequence: CASSFNRGSYEQYF.

CDR3: CASSPDIGVTGELFF. The CDR3 DNA sequence: TGTGCCAGCAGCCCCGACATCGGGGTCACCGGGGAGCTGTTTTTT. This sequence joins TRBV9 and TRBJ2-2; weak D call: TRBD2 (5 bases). The CDR3 runs 15 residues. Germline CDR1 SGDLS, CDR2 YYNGEE. The germline V and J ends were trimmed by 4 bases and 4 bases, with 14 bases remaining between them.

The V gene is TRBV11-2, the J gene TRBJ2-5, with 7 bases fitting TRBD2. J gave up 2 bases and V 0 bases, and 15 bases lay outside the gene matches. The CDR3 is 19 residues long. Germline V gives CDR1 SGHAT, CDR2 FQNNGV. The chain's CDR3 is CASSLDAALSGDRQETQYF. As DNA, the CDR3 is TGTGCCAGCAGCTTAGATGCGGCGTTGAGCGGGGATCGGCAAGAGACCCAGTACTTC.

This sequence joins TRBV5-6 and TRBJ2-4; 13 positions match TRBD2. CDR1 SGHDT and CDR2 YYEEEE come from the germline V gene. This CDR3 spans 12 amino acids. The trim removed 4 bases at V and 13 bases at J, leaving 2 bases unmatched. CDR3 sequence: CASSPGLAGQYF. CDR3 coding DNA: TGTGCCAGCAGCCCGGGACTAGCGGGGCAGTACTTC.

This clone came up a few times. The CDR3 sequence: CASSENGWGGRRRNEQYF. Written as DNA, the CDR3 is TGTGCCAGCAGTGAAAACGGTTGGGGGGGAAGAAGAAGAAACGAGCAGTACTTC. The rearrangement joins TRBV2 to TRBJ2-7; 7 bases fit TRBD2. Germline V gene sequence: CDR1 SNHLY, CDR2 FYNNEI. This CDR3 spans 18 amino acids. The junction had 18 bases not matched to a gene; V was cut back by 2 bases and J by 5 bases.